This T cell receptor beta chain originates from a study of T cell changes during pregnancy in multiple sclerosis. Clones were sequenced by immunoSEQ multiplex PCR, and TCRdb holds only the in-frame ones, with some missing. Here the sample spans some 29,000 clones, about 87% being singletons. Germline trimming cut 2 bases from V and 6 bases from J; bases unmatched to any gene: 12. CDR1 MNHEY and CDR2 SMNVEV come from the germline V gene (reference sequence). The CDR3 is made up of 17 amino acids. Material: CD8+ T cells from peripheral blood mononuclear cells, obtained before pregnancy. The J gene is TRBJ2-1, the V gene TRBV27; 8 bases match TRBD2. The source of this sequence is a female donor with multiple sclerosis, enrolled in a pregnancy study. The CDR3 DNA reads as TGTGCCAGCAGTTTAACCCAACCGGGACTAGTCTCCAATGAGCAGTTCTTC. It translates to CASSLTQPGLVSNEQFF.